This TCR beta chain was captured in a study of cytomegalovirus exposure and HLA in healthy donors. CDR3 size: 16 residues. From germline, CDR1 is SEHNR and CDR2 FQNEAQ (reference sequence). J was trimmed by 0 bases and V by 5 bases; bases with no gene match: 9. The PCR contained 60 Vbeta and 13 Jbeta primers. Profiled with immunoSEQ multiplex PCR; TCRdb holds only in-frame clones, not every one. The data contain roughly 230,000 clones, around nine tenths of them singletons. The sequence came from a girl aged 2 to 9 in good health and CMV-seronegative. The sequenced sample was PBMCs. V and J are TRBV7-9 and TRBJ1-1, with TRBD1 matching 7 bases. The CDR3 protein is CASSPSGQAMNTEAFF. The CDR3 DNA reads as TGTGCCAGCAGCCCAAGCGGACAGGCAATGAACACTGAAGCTTTCTTT.